What follows are 23 T cell receptor beta chains derived from one specimen sequenced in a study of blood T cell repertoires in COVID-19. Method: immunoSEQ multiplex PCR; TCRdb's copy keeps in-frame clones and lacks some. Counted here are tens of thousands of clones, roughly 90% occurring once; the ten biggest clones make up approximately 9.1%. Sequenced sample: peripheral blood. The source of these receptors is a human donor in a cohort sampled during active COVID-19.

The rearrangement joins TRBV19 to TRBJ1-5, with 7 bases aligning to TRBD1. The CDR3 consists of 16 residues. In germline, CDR1 is LNHDA, CDR2 SQIVND (reference sequence). Losses at the gene ends were 9 bases for V and 0 bases for J; bases not matched to a gene: 11. Here the CDR3 DNA reads TGTGCCAGCAGAGGACAGGCCGGATATAGCAATCAGCCCCAGCATTTT. Protein sequence: CASRGQAGYSNQPQHF.

On this clone itself: At one of its ends the junction is not consistent with the germline gene, which may arise from a read error. V and J are TRBV5-1 and TRBJ2-2, with TRBD2 matching 8 bases. There are 15 residues in the CDR3. Germline loops: CDR1 SGHRS, CDR2 YFSETQ. As DNA, the CDR3 is TGCGCCAGCAGGTTGGGACTAGTGAACACCGGGGAGCTGTTTTTT. Translated, it gives CASRLGLVNTGELFF. Variable domain in full (rest from reference TRBV5-1 and TRBJ2-2): KAGVTQTPRYLIKTRGQQVTLSCSPISGHRSVSWYQQTPGQGLQFLFEYFSETQRNKGNFPGRFSGRQFSNSRSEMNVSTLELGDSALYLCASRLGLVNTGELFFGEGSRLTVL.

This clone appeared a few times. The gene calls are TRBV18 and TRBJ2-1, with TRBD2 matching 9 bases. The CDR3 is 20 amino acids. J gave up 0 bases and V 6 bases, and 18 bases lay outside the gene matches. Germline lookup yields CDR1 KGHSH and CDR2 LQKENI. CDR3 amino acids: CASSRLPGRRSGSSYNEQFF. CDR3 nucleotide sequence: TGTGCCAGCTCGCGCCTACCCGGGCGACGTAGCGGGAGCTCCTACAATGAGCAGTTCTTC. Full variable domain (remainder filled in from reference TRBV18 and TRBJ2-1): NAGVMQNPRHLVRRRGQEARLRCSPMKGHSHVYWYRQLPEEGLKFMVYLQKENIIDESGMPKERFSAEFPKEGPSILRIQQVVRGDSAAYFCASSRLPGRRSGSSYNEQFFGPGTRLTVL.

The V gene is TRBV7-8, the J gene TRBJ2-1, with 10 bases identical to TRBD2. Losses at the gene ends were 10 bases for V and 0 bases for J; bases not matched to a gene: 6. The germline V gene encodes CDR1 SGHVS and CDR2 FQNEAQ. The CDR3 is 15 residues long. CDR3: CAIAGGTSSYNEQFF. DNA for the CDR3: TGTGCCATAGCGGGAGGAACCTCCTCCTACAATGAGCAGTTCTTC.

The CDR3 bases are TGTGCCAGCAGCGCACTACCCAGCGGAAACACCGGGGAGCTGTTTTTT. Its translation is CASSALPSGNTGELFF. The V and J genes are TRBV7-2 and TRBJ2-2; D perhaps matches TRBD2 (5 bases). The ends were cut back, 5 bases at V and 2 bases at J, with 15 bases in the middle. From germline, CDR1 is SGHTA and CDR2 FQGNSA. The CDR3 totals 16 residues.

This rearrangement joins TRBV12-3 or TRBV12-4 to TRBJ1-1; D is perhaps TRBD1 (6 bases). The CDR3 is 12 amino acids. V lost 9 bases and J lost 1, with 9 bases in between. This CDR3 reads CASGQKNTEAFF. In DNA, the CDR3 is TGTGCCAGTGGACAGAAGAACACTGAAGCTTTCTTT.

The V gene is TRBV5-1, the J gene TRBJ2-1; possible D gene TRBD1, 6 bases. The V end was cut by 4 bases, the J end by 3 bases, with 17 bases between. This CDR3 is built from 16 residues. Germline values: CDR1 SGHRS, CDR2 YFSETQ. In DNA, the CDR3 is TGCGCCAGCAGCGCCTGGACAGACCCCATCTACAATGAGCAGTTCTTC. This translates into CASSAWTDPIYNEQFF.

The rearrangement uses TRBV27 and TRBJ2-3, with 12 bases that match TRBD2. The V gene's germline CDR1 is MNHEY and CDR2 SMNVEV (reference sequence). The length of the CDR3 is 14 residues. Trimming at V came to 7 bases and at J to 4 bases, leaving 3 bases not matched to a gene. In DNA form, the CDR3 reads TGTGCCAGCACCCTAGCGGGAGGGGCAGATACGCAGTATTTT. Amino acid sequence: CASTLAGGADTQYF.

The rearrangement uses TRBV5-1 and TRBJ2-3; 8 bases align to TRBD1. V lost 0 bases to trimming and J lost 1 base; unmatched junction nucleotides: 4. Germline-derived CDR1 and CDR2 are SGHRS and YFSETQ. The CDR3 is made up of 16 amino acids. The CDR3 coding sequence is TGCGCCAGCAGCTTGGAGGGGGGACAGGGCACAGATACGCAGTATTTT. Its protein is CASSLEGGQGTDTQYF.

J is TRBJ2-7 and V is TRBV19; 11 bases are shared with TRBD2. Losses at the gene ends were 8 bases for V and 2 bases for J; bases not matched to a gene: 8. The germline gives CDR1 LNHDA, CDR2 SQIVND (reference sequence). The CDR3 consists of 15 residues. The CDR3 spells CASSSLAGGPYEQYF. The CDR3 DNA is TGTGCCAGTTCCTCTCTAGCGGGAGGTCCCTACGAGCAGTACTTC.

This sequence joins TRBV23-1 and TRBJ1-2, with D tentatively TRBD1 (6 bases). TRBV23-1 is an ORF, and what it does is uncertain. This CDR3 region has 15 residues. Trimming took 1 base from V and 5 from J, leaving 14 bases between them. The chain's CDR3 is CASSQYRTVFYGYTF. CDR3 nucleotides: TGCGCCAGCAGTCAATACCGGACAGTTTTTTATGGCTACACCTTC.

The chain uses TRBV5-5 and TRBJ2-5, with D perhaps TRBD2 (5 bases). Trimming pared 4 bases from V and 6 bases from J, leaving 22 bases between. The CDR3 is 16 residues long. Looked up from germline, CDR1 is SGHKS and CDR2 is YYEKEE (reference sequence). CDR3 DNA: TGTGCCAGCAGCCCGGAGGCCCAGTCAATGTTGAAGACCCAGTACTTC. Amino acids: CASSPEAQSMLKTQYF. The complete variable domain, with remaining parts taken from reference TRBV5-5 and TRBJ2-5, reads DAGVTQSPTHLIKTRGQQVTLRCSPISGHKSVSWYQQVLGQGPQFIFQYYEKEERGRGNFPDRFSARQFPNYSSELNVNALLLGDSALYLCASSPEAQSMLKTQYFGPGTRLLVL.

The chain is built from TRBV4-3 and TRBJ2-1; D remains ambiguous. Per germline, CDR1 LGHNA and CDR2 YSLEER. The CDR3 has 15 amino acids. V lost 0 bases to trimming and J lost 8 bases, with 14 bases between them. The CDR3 loop is CASSQDTSKFDEQFF. In DNA form, the CDR3 reads TGCGCCAGCAGCCAAGACACGAGTAAGTTCGATGAGCAGTTCTTC.

CDR3 loop: CATSTGKDRGEEKLFF. CDR3 nucleotide sequence: TGTGCCACCAGTACCGGAAAAGACAGGGGAGAGGAAAAACTGTTTTTT. The chain carries TRBV24-1 and TRBJ1-4; 8 nucleotides line up with TRBD1. V shed 6 bases and J 8 bases; nucleotides not matched to a gene: 13. There are 16 residues in the CDR3. CDR1 is KGHDR, CDR2 SFDVKD, per germline.

This chain connects TRBV27 to TRBJ2-1; 9 nucleotides agree with TRBD2. The CDR3 loop spans 15 amino acids. The germline CDR1 and CDR2 sequences are MNHEY and SMNVEV (reference sequence). The V gene end was trimmed by 6 bases and the J gene end by 3 bases; junction bases not matched to a gene: 6. CDR3 nucleotides: TGTGCCAGCAGACCCGGGACTAGCAACTACAATGAGCAGTTCTTC. Protein sequence: CASRPGTSNYNEQFF.

The rearrangement joins TRBV27 to TRBJ1-5; TRBD1 might be the D (5 bases). CDR3 length: 16 residues. Germline V gene data show CDR1 as MNHEY and CDR2 as SMNVEV (reference sequence). The V gene lost 1 base and the J gene lost 3 bases, with 13 bases spanning the gap. CDR3 nucleotide sequence: TGTGCCAGCAGTTTATTTGGGGGGACGGTCAATCAGCCCCAGCATTTT. It translates to CASSLFGGTVNQPQHF.

The rearrangement joins TRBV6-1 to TRBJ2-5; a possible D gene is TRBD2 (5 bases). Germline CDR1 reads MNHNS; CDR2 reads SASEGT. CDR3 length: 14 amino acids. V was shortened by 0 bases and J by 5 bases, with 10 bases between the two germline ends. In DNA form, the CDR3 reads TGTGCCAGCAGTGAAGCGCGATGGGAGGAGACCCAGTACTTC. Amino acid sequence: CASSEARWEETQYF.

The chain joins TRBV13 to TRBJ2-2, with TRBD1 identical over 11 bases. CDR1 and CDR2 (germline): PRHDT, FYEKMQ (reference sequence). V lost 7 bases, J lost 4 bases, and 5 bases stayed unmatched. The CDR3 totals 15 residues. CDR3 sequence reads: CASKLGTGGTGELFF. The CDR3 coding sequence is TGTGCCAGCAAGTTAGGGACAGGGGGCACCGGGGAGCTGTTTTTT.

The V call is TRBV12-3 or TRBV12-4, the J call TRBJ2-7; D remains ambiguous. The CDR3 totals 11 residues. The germline V and J ends were trimmed by 3 bases and 5 bases, with 5 bases remaining between them. The CDR3 here is CASSLSDEQYF. Here the CDR3 DNA reads TGTGCCAGCAGTTTGTCAGACGAGCAGTACTTC.

The chain uses TRBV7-9 and TRBJ2-1; 7 bases match TRBD2. Trimming removed 2 bases from V and 6 bases from J; junction bases left unmatched: 7. The CDR3 consists of 15 residues. The V gene's germline CDR1 is SEHNR and CDR2 FQNEAQ (reference sequence). CDR3 in DNA: TGTGCCAGCAGCTTAAGGGCGGGAGTACTCAATGAGCAGTTCTTC. Amino acids: CASSLRAGVLNEQFF.

This CDR3 reads CASSQQGSFYEQYF. In DNA form, the CDR3 reads TGTGCCAGCAGCCAACAGGGGAGTTTCTACGAGCAGTACTTC. This sequence joins TRBV3-1 (or the pseudogene TRBV3-2) and TRBJ2-7; D may be TRBD1 (6 bases). The V end lost 2 bases, the J end lost 3 bases, and 11 bases lay between the germline ends. The CDR3 consists of 14 residues. Germline CDR1 LGHDT, CDR2 YNNKEL (reference sequence).

The chain joins TRBV4-3 to TRBJ2-7; TRBD2 agrees at 9 bases. Germline V gene sequence: CDR1 LGHNA, CDR2 YSLEER. The junction had 3 bases not matched to a gene; V was cut back by 3 bases and J by 3 bases. The CDR3 consists of 14 residues. CDR3 in amino acids: CASSQGAGGYEQYF. Here the CDR3 DNA reads TGCGCCAGCAGCCAGGGAGCGGGAGGCTACGAGCAGTACTTC.

This chain connects TRBV7-2 to TRBJ1-2; the match to TRBD1 covers 10 bases. V was clipped by 4 bases and J by 4 bases; unmatched bases: 3. Germline CDR1 and CDR2: SGHTA and FQGNSA. The CDR3 has 14 residues. The CDR3 bases are TGTGCCAGCAGCTCCGGACAGGGGGGCTATGGCTACACCTTC. Protein product: CASSSGQGGYGYTF. Supplemented by reference TRBV7-2 and TRBJ1-2, the full variable domain reads GAGVSQSPSNKVTEKGKDVELRCDPISGHTALYWYRQSLGQGLEFLIYFQGNSAPDKSGLPSDRFSAERTGGSVSTLTIQRTQQEDSAVYLCASSSGQGGYGYTFGSGTRLTVV.